These 8 T cell receptor beta chains originate from one sample sequenced in a study of T cells in Graves' hyperthyroidism and ophthalmopathy. TCR beta CDR3 regions were amplified from RNA transcripts. HTBI primers were used for first-round RT-PCR of the TCR CDR3. One entry per CDR3 protein results from TCRdb running MiXCR on the multiplex PCR reads. The sample yields approximately 600,000 distinct CDR3 sequences, about a fifth seen once. The sample consisted of blood. The receptors originated from a man younger than 45 with Graves' ophthalmopathy.

This clonotype appeared a few times. CDR3 coding DNA: TGTGCCAGCAGCGCCCACAGGGGCCCCTACAATGAGCAGTTCTTC. It specifies CASSAHRGPYNEQFF. This sequence joins TRBV9 and TRBJ2-1, with 7 bases identical to TRBD1. Germline CDR1 and CDR2: SGDLS and YYNGEE. J lost 2 bases, V lost 3 bases, and 5 bases had no gene match. This CDR3 is 15 amino acids long.

The V and J genes are TRBV28 and TRBJ2-5; D call uncertain. V was clipped by 2 bases and J by 4 bases, with 14 bases between them. Looked up from germline, CDR1 is MDHEN and CDR2 is SYDVKM. There are 15 residues in the CDR3. The CDR3 sequence: CASSLIGNKGETQYF. CDR3 nucleotides: TGTGCCAGCAGTTTAATTGGGAATAAGGGAGAGACCCAGTACTTC.

The chain recombines TRBV19 with TRBJ2-3; 8 bases fit TRBD2. V lost 9 bases to trimming and J lost 2 bases; unmatched junction nucleotides: 10. This CDR3 is 15 amino acids long. The V gene's germline CDR1 is LNHDA and CDR2 SQIVND (reference sequence). The CDR3 protein is CASGRSGSLTDTQYF. DNA for the CDR3: TGTGCCAGCGGCAGAAGCGGGAGCCTCACAGATACGCAGTATTTT.

The chain couples TRBV10-2 to TRBJ2-3, with TRBD1 matching 7 bases. This CDR3 is 15 amino acids long. The junction had 8 bases not matched to a gene; V was cut back by 6 bases and J by 2 bases. Germline CDR1 WSHSY, CDR2 SAAADI. CDR3: CASRETGKYTDTQYF. For the CDR3, the DNA is TGCGCCAGCAGGGAGACAGGGAAGTACACAGATACGCAGTATTTT.

This clonotype appeared many times. This chain connects TRBV11-2 to TRBJ2-1, with unresolved D. CDR3 length equals 15 residues. Germline CDR1 reads SGHAT; CDR2 reads FQNNGV. The V end was cut by 2 bases, the J end by 0 bases, with 8 bases between. The CDR3 DNA sequence: TGTGCCAGCAGCTTAACGGTTATCTCCTACAATGAGCAGTTCTTC. This translates into CASSLTVISYNEQFF.

This clonotype came up a few times. This chain joins TRBV7-9 and TRBJ2-5, with D perhaps matching TRBD2 (5 bases). Trimming removed 8 bases from V and 4 bases from J, with 11 bases in between. CDR3 length: 12 amino acids. Germline CDR1 reads SEHNR; CDR2 reads FQNEAQ (reference sequence). The CDR3 sequence: CASRGMGETQYF. For the CDR3, the DNA is TGTGCCAGCCGGGGAATGGGAGAGACCCAGTACTTC. Together with reference TRBV7-9 and TRBJ2-5, the CDR3 gives the full variable domain: DTGVSQNPRHKITKRGQNVTFRCDPISEHNRLYWYRQTLGQGPEFLTYFQNEAQLEKSRLLSDRFSAERPKGSFSTLEIQRTEQGDSAMYLCASRGMGETQYFGPGTRLLVL.

This clonotype came up a few times. The chain links TRBV7-9 to TRBJ2-5, with 9 bases lining up with TRBD1. This CDR3 has 15 amino acids. V trimming: 5 bases; J trimming: 7 bases; junction bases outside the gene matches: 11. Germline CDR1 SEHNR, CDR2 FQNEAQ (reference sequence). For the CDR3, the DNA is TGTGCCAGCAGCCTCGGGCTGGGACAGGGTGGGACCCAGTACTTC. Amino acid sequence: CASSLGLGQGGTQYF.

The CDR3 nucleotides are TGTGCCAGCAGTGGACAGGGGGGTTGGAATCAGCCCCAGCATTTT. It encodes CASSGQGGWNQPQHF. This chain joins TRBV12-3 or TRBV12-4 and TRBJ1-5; 10 bases agree with TRBD1. CDR3 size: 15 residues. J was trimmed by 4 bases and V by 5 bases; bases with no gene match: 5.